This T cell receptor (beta chain) stems from a study of blood T cell repertoires in COVID-19. Study as a whole: From T cells, B-cell-depleted T cells, or PBMCs came the material, which was cDNA or gDNA.

Germline CDR1 and CDR2: SGHNT and YYREEE (reference sequence). The CDR3 contains 15 residues. V shed 3 bases and J 5 bases; nucleotides not matched to a gene: 6. Using immunoSEQ multiplex PCR, the repertoire was profiled, and TCRdb retains in-frame clones only, with some absent. The table lists around 120,000 clones, 60% to 85% of them singletons. This clonotype was sampled from a man between 65 and 85 years old with acute or convalescent COVID-19. The sample comprised peripheral blood. The gene calls are TRBV5-4 and TRBJ2-5, with 11 bases lining up with TRBD2. The DNA of the CDR3 is TGTGCCAGCAGCTCGACTAGCGGGGAATGGGAGACCCAGTACTTC. Encoded protein: CASSSTSGEWETQYF.